Described below is a single T cell receptor (beta chain) sequence and its context. What it binds is unknown. The source of the sample is a study of cytomegalovirus exposure and HLA in healthy donors. For the study at large: In terms of ancestry, the Caucasian-associated cluster contained 75% to 90% of the approximately 430 genotyped donors.

The V end lost 2 bases, the J end lost 10 bases, and 15 bases lay between the germline ends. There are 14 residues in the CDR3. Germline CDR1 is GTSNPN and CDR2 is SVGIG (reference sequence). Use of 60 Vbeta and 13 Jbeta primers characterized the PCR. Clones were read by immunoSEQ multiplex PCR, and TCRdb kept only the in-frame ones, dropping some. The profile shows about 140,000 clones, 88% of them singletons. Study-level results: In a later analysis, a missense DCLRE1C variant was linked to TCR beta V- and J-gene trimming.

The receptor was derived from a woman between 40 and 55 years old in good health and CMV-seronegative. Material: PBMCs. This sequence joins TRBV30 and TRBJ1-6; D is undetermined. The CDR3 sequence is CAWSLTTLRSPLHF. CDR3 DNA: TGTGCCTGGAGTTTAACGACACTGAGATCACCCCTCCACTTT.